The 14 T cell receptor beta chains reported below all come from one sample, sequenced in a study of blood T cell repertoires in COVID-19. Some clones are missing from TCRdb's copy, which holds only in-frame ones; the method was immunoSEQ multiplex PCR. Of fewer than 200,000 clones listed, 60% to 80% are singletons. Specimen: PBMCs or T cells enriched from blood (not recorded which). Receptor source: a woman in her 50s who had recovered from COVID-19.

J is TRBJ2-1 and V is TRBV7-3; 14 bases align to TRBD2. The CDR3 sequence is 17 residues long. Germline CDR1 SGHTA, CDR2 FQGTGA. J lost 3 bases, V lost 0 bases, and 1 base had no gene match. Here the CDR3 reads CASSLTGLAGGYNEQFF. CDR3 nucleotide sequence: TGTGCCAGCAGCTTAACAGGACTAGCGGGAGGCTACAATGAGCAGTTCTTC.

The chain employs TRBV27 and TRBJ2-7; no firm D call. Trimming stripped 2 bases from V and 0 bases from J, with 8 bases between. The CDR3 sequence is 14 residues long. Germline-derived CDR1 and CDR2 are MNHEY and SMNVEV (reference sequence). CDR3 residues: CASSLAENSYEQYF. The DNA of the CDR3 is TGTGCCAGCAGTTTAGCGGAGAACTCCTACGAGCAGTACTTC.

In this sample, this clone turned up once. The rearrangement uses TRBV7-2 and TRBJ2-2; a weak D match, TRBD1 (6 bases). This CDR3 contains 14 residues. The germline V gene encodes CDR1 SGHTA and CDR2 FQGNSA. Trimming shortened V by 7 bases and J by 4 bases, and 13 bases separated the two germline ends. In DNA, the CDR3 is TGTGCCAGCACCCTAGGGGGTACCACCGGGGAGCTGTTTTTT. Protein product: CASTLGGTTGELFF.

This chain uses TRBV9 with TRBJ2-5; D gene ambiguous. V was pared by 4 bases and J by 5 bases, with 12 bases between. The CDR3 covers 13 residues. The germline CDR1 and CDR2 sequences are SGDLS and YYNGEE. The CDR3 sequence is CASSPLPEETQYF. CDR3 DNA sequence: TGTGCCAGCAGCCCCCTGCCGGAGGAGACCCAGTACTTC.

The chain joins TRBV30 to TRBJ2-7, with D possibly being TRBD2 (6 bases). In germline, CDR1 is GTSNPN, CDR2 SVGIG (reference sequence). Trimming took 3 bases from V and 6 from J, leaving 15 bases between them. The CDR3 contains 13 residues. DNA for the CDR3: TGTGCCTGGAGACCGGGAGCTTACCTCGAGCAGTACTTC. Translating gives CAWRPGAYLEQYF. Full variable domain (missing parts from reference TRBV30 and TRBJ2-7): SQTIHQWPATLVQPVGSPLSLECTVEGTSNPNLYWYRQAAGRGLQLLFYSVGIGQISSEVPQNLSASRPQDRQFILSSKKLLLSDSGFYLCAWRPGAYLEQYFGPGTRLTVT.

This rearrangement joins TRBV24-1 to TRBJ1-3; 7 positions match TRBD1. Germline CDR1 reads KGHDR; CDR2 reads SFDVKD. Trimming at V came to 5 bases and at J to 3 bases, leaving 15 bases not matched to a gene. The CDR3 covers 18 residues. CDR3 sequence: CATSVTGDRAGGGNTIYF. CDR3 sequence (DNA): TGTGCCACCAGTGTTACTGGCGACAGGGCAGGCGGTGGAAACACCATATATTTT.

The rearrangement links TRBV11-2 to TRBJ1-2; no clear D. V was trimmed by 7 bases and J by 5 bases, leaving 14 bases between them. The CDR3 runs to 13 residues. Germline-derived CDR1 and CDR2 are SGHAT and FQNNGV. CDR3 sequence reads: CASNPGEDYGYTF. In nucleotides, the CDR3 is TGTGCCAGCAACCCTGGGGAGGATTATGGCTACACCTTC.

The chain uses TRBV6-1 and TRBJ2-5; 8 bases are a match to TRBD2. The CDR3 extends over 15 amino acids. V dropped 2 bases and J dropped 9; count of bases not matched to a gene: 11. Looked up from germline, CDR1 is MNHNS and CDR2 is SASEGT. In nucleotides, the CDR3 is TGTGCCAGCAGTGAATCGGCGGGCTGGCGGGGGGCCCAGTACTTC. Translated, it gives CASSESAGWRGAQYF.

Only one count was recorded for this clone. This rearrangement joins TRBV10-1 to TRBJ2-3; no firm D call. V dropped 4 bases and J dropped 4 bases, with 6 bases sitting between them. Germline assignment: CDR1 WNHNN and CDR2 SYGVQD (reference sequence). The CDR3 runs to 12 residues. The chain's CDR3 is CASSGPADTQYF. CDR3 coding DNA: TGCGCCAGCAGTGGCCCGGCAGATACGCAGTATTTT.

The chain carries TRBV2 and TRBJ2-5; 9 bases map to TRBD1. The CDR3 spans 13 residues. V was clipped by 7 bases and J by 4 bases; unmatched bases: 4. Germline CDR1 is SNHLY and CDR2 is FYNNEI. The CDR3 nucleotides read TGTGCCAGCATCCAGGACAGGGGAGAGACCCAGTACTTC. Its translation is CASIQDRGETQYF.

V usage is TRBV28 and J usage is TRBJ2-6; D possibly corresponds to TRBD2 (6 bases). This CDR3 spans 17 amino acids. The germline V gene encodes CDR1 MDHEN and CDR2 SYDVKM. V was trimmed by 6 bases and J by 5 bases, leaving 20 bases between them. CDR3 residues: CASSEIDWGDRANVLTF. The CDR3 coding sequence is TGTGCCAGCAGCGAGATAGACTGGGGGGATAGGGCCAACGTCCTGACTTTC. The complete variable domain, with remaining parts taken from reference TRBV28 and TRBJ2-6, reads DVKVTQSSRYLVKRTGEKVFLECVQDMDHENMFWYRQDPGLGLRLIYFSYDVKMKEKGDIPEGYSVSREKKERFSLILESASTNQTSMYLCASSEIDWGDRANVLTFGAGSRLTVL.

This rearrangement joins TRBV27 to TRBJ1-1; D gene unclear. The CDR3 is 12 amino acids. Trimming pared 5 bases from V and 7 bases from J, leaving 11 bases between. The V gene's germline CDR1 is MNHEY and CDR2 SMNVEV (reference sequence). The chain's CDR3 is CASSQQSGEAFF. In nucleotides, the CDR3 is TGTGCCAGCAGTCAACAGAGCGGTGAAGCTTTCTTT.

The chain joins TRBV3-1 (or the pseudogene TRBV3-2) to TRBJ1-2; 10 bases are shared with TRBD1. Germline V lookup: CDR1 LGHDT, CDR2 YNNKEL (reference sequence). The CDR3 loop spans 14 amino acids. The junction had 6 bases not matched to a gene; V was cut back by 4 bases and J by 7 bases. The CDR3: CASSPTGGRGGYTF. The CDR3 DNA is TGTGCCAGCAGCCCGACAGGGGGCCGTGGTGGCTACACCTTC.

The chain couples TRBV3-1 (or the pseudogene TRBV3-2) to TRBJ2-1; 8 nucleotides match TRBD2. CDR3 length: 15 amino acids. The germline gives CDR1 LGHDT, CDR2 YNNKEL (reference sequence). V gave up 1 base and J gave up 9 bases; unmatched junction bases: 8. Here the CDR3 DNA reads TGTGCCAGCAGCCAAGTCGGGAGGGGAGGGTCTGAGCAGTTCTTC. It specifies CASSQVGRGGSEQFF.